A selection of T cell receptor beta chains follows, all from one sample in a study of cytomegalovirus exposure and HLA in healthy donors. Here immunoSEQ multiplex PCR was the method, and the copy in TCRdb shows in-frame clones only, minus some. The sample's table shows around 150,000 clones. The sample consisted of PBMCs. The receptor set was obtained from an older woman in good health and CMV-seronegative. Each CDR3 is given with its conserved first and last residue. A D gene is named only where the DNA matches it firmly.

-,TRBJ2-7,TRBV18,CASSSTGSAYEQYF,TGTGCCAGCTCATCAACAGGGTCAGCCTACGAGCAGTACTTC
-,TRBJ1-1,TRBV11-2,CASSLNRGQGEAFF,TGTGCCAGCAGCTTGAATCGTGGGCAAGGTGAAGCTTTCTTT
-,TRBJ2-5,TRBV5-1,CASSLTGIQETQYF,TGCGCCAGCAGTCTAACAGGGATCCAAGAGACCCAGTACTTC
-,TRBJ1-1,TRBV5-1,CASSLFGGTEAFF,TGCGCCAGCAGCTTGTTTGGAGGAACTGAAGCTTTCTTT
-,TRBJ1-5,TRBV2,CASNVRFQQPQHF,TGTGCCAGCAATGTGAGGTTCCAGCAGCCCCAGCATTTT
TRBD2,TRBJ2-3,TRBV5-1,CASSLPSGISDTQYF,TGCGCCAGCAGCTTGCCTAGCGGGATATCAGATACGCAGTATTTT
-,TRBJ2-7,TRBV15,CATSREAGPSYEQYF,TGTGCCACCAGCAGAGAGGCAGGCCCCTCCTACGAGCAGTACTTC
-,TRBJ2-1,TRBV5-6,CASSPFLSSYNEQFF,TGTGCCAGCAGTCCCTTCCTAAGCTCCTACAATGAGCAGTTCTTC
TRBD1,TRBJ1-5,TRBV6-1,CASSDLQGYQPQHF,TGTGCCAGCAGTGACTTACAGGGGTATCAGCCCCAGCATTTT
TRBD1,TRBJ2-5,TRBV5-1,CASSSTGALQETQYF,TGCGCCAGCAGTTCGACAGGGGCCCTACAAGAGACCCAGTACTTC
-,TRBJ1-1,TRBV9,CASSLEVHTEAFF,TGTGCCAGCAGCCTTGAGGTTCACACTGAAGCTTTCTTT
-,TRBJ1-5,TRBV4-3,CASSQDLGGARGNQPQHF,TGCGCCAGCAGCCAAGATCTAGGCGGGGCTCGGGGCAATCAGCCCCAGCATTTT
-,TRBJ1-1,TRBV5-5,CASSLTGTTAYREAFF,TGTGCCAGCAGTCTTACAGGGACTACCGCTTACCGTGAAGCTTTCTTT
-,TRBJ2-7,TRBV7-3,CASSPSHGSTEQYF,TGTGCCAGCAGCCCCAGTCACGGGAGTACCGAGCAGTACTTC
TRBD2,TRBJ2-7,TRBV7-8,CASSTSGISYEQYF,TGTGCCAGCAGTACTAGCGGGATTTCCTACGAGCAGTACTTC
-,TRBJ1-5,TRBV19,CASSIDGDQPQHF,TGTGCCAGTAGTATTGACGGAGATCAGCCCCAGCATTTT
-,TRBJ2-7,TRBV29-1,CSVEDTDYEQYF,TGCAGCGTTGAAGATACTGACTACGAGCAGTACTTC
-,TRBJ2-7,TRBV5-1,CASSPGVWLRYEQYF,TGCGCCAGCAGCCCAGGCGTGTGGCTGAGATACGAGCAGTACTTC
-,TRBJ1-1,TRBV2,CADQTVPNTEAFF,TGTGCCGACCAGACAGTTCCTAACACTGAAGCTTTCTTT
TRBD1,TRBJ1-1,TRBV6-5,CASLRQGRGTEAFF,TGTGCCAGCCTTCGACAGGGTCGGGGGACTGAAGCTTTCTTT
-,TRBJ1-3,TRBV7-8,CASSTKRLASGNTIYF,TGTGCCAGCAGCACTAAAAGGTTGGCGTCTGGAAACACCATATATTTT
TRBD1,TRBJ2-7,TRBV10-3,CAISEAGGAYEQYF,TGTGCCATCAGTGAGGCAGGGGGAGCCTACGAGCAGTACTTC
-,TRBJ2-6,TRBV19,CASWDPGTPSSGANVLTF,TGTGCCAGTTGGGATCCCGGGACTCCGAGCTCTGGGGCCAACGTCCTGACTTTC
TRBD2,TRBJ2-3,TRBV6-6,CASRPSGAGDTQYF,TGTGCCAGCAGACCTAGCGGGGCCGGAGATACGCAGTATTTT
-,TRBJ2-7,TRBV4-2,CASSQDVASEQYF,TGTGCCAGCAGCCAAGACGTCGCTAGCGAGCAGTACTTC
TRBD2,TRBJ2-1,TRBV19,CASALAGSYNEQFF,TGTGCCAGCGCACTAGCGGGATCCTACAATGAGCAGTTCTTC
TRBD1,TRBJ2-5,TRBV6-5,CASSYDREETQYF,TGTGCCAGCAGTTATGACAGGGAAGAGACCCAGTACTTC
-,TRBJ2-7,TRBV7-9,CASSLAPPGYKRYEQYF,TGTGCCAGCAGCTTAGCTCCCCCAGGGTACAAGCGCTACGAGCAGTACTTC
-,TRBJ2-7,TRBV18,CASSHRDPYEQYF,TGTGCCAGCTCACACCGGGATCCCTACGAGCAGTACTTC